One sample yielded the 17 T cell receptor beta chains listed below, sequenced in a study of shared clonotypes between healthy human individuals. CD45RO negativity and positive selection for CCR7 defined naive CD8 cells, a population that excluded terminally differentiated effector memory CD45RA+ cells. Here immunoSEQ multiplex PCR was the method, and the copy in TCRdb shows in-frame clones only, minus some. Found here are some 2 million clones, less than 95% of them singletons; the top ten hold roughly 1%. Sequencing used naive CD8+ T cells sorted from blood. Receptors originate from a man aged 18 to 35 in good health.

V usage is TRBV5-1 and J usage is TRBJ1-2; the D gene is possibly TRBD1 (5 bases). Per germline, CDR1 SGHRS and CDR2 YFSETQ. Trimming removed 1 base from V and 6 bases from J, with 10 bases in between. The CDR3 has 13 amino acids. CDR3 bases: TGCGCCAGCAGCTTGACCAGGGTCGATGGCTACACCTTC. Translating it yields CASSLTRVDGYTF.

The J gene is TRBJ2-7, the V gene TRBV20-1; 7 nucleotides match TRBD2. The CDR3 contains 11 residues. With V trimmed by 3 bases and J by 6 bases, 2 bases remained unmatched. CDR1 is DFQATT, CDR2 SNEGSKA, per germline (reference sequence). The CDR3 nucleotides read TGCAGTGCTAGTGCGGGAGTCGAGCAGTACTTC. Encoded protein: CSASAGVEQYF.

V usage is TRBV13 and J usage is TRBJ1-6; D might be TRBD1 (5 bases). V was cut by 4 bases and J by 8 bases, with 15 bases left in between. CDR3 length: 15 amino acids. From germline, CDR1 is PRHDT and CDR2 FYEKMQ (reference sequence). CDR3 coding DNA: TGTGCCAGCAGCTCCGACCGGGGGGTGTATTCACCCCTCCACTTT. Its translation: CASSSDRGVYSPLHF. The complete variable domain, with remaining parts taken from reference TRBV13 and TRBJ1-6, reads AAGVIQSPRHLIKEKRETATLKCYPIPRHDTVYWYQQGPGQDPQFLISFYEKMQSDKGSIPDRFSAQQFSDYHSELNMSSLELGDSALYFCASSSDRGVYSPLHFGNGTRLTVT.

The V call is TRBV7-2, the J call TRBJ1-6; 7 bases align to TRBD1. The CDR3 extends over 16 amino acids. With V trimmed by 5 bases and J by 10 bases, 14 bases remained unmatched. Germline V gene data show CDR1 as SGHTA and CDR2 as FQGNSA. The CDR3 is CASSNTGDIRNSPLHF. CDR3 coding DNA: TGTGCCAGCAGCAATACAGGGGACATTCGGAACTCACCCCTCCACTTT.

The chain couples TRBV7-6 to TRBJ1-1; D gene unclear. Germline CDR1 is SGHVS and CDR2 is FNYEAQ. The CDR3 covers 14 residues. V was clipped by 1 base and J by 3 bases, with 9 bases between them. The chain's CDR3 is CASSLEAEDTEAFF. In DNA form, the CDR3 reads TGTGCCAGCAGCTTAGAGGCAGAGGACACTGAAGCTTTCTTT.

This chain uses TRBV19 with TRBJ2-3, with 9 bases lining up with TRBD1. Looked up from germline, CDR1 is LNHDA and CDR2 is SQIVND (reference sequence). The CDR3 consists of 15 residues. V gave up 5 bases and J gave up 3 bases; unmatched junction bases: 6. The CDR3 region has the DNA TGTGCCAGTAGTGAGGGACAGGGTTTGACAGATACGCAGTATTTT. This sequence encodes CASSEGQGLTDTQYF. Based on the CDR3 plus reference TRBV19 and TRBJ2-3, the full variable domain is DGGITQSPKYLFRKEGQNVTLSCEQNLNHDAMYWYRQDPGQGLRLIYYSQIVNDFQKGDIAEGYSVSREKKESFPLTVTSAQKNPTAFYLCASSEGQGLTDTQYFGPGTRLTVL.

The gene calls are TRBV5-6 and TRBJ1-5; TRBD1 might be the D (6 bases). The CDR3 length is 13 residues. The V end was cut by 4 bases, the J end by 7 bases, with 12 bases between. Germline V gene sequence: CDR1 SGHDT, CDR2 YYEEEE. CDR3 DNA sequence: TGTGCCAGCAGCCGGGGGGCTGAGCAGCCCCAGCATTTT. Its protein product is CASSRGAEQPQHF.

V gene TRBV9 combines with J gene TRBJ1-2; the match to TRBD1 covers 9 bases. Per germline, CDR1 SGDLS and CDR2 YYNGEE. This CDR3 contains 15 residues. Trimming took 4 bases from V and 5 from J; bases not matched to a gene: 9. The CDR3 protein is CASSRGDRDPYGYTF. DNA for the CDR3: TGTGCCAGCAGCCGTGGGGACAGGGACCCTTATGGCTACACCTTC.

The V and J genes are TRBV7-7 and TRBJ2-1, with a possible D match to TRBD2 (6 bases). Germline CDR1 SSHAT, CDR2 FNYEAQ (reference sequence). The CDR3 length is 14 residues. The CDR3 region has the DNA TGTGCTAGAAGGGCCCGGCTAGCGAGCGATGAGCAGTTCTTC. The encoded protein is CARRARLASDEQFF.

A few counts support this clone. V and J are TRBV4-1 and TRBJ2-7; perhaps D is TRBD1 or TRBD2 (5 bases each). This CDR3 has 15 residues. Germline CDR1 MGHRA, CDR2 YSYEKL. V was cut by 5 bases and J by 3 bases, with 17 bases left in between. CDR3: CASSLEPGPRYEQYF. The CDR3 DNA reads as TGCGCCAGCAGCTTGGAACCGGGACCCCGCTACGAGCAGTACTTC.

The DNA of the CDR3 is TGTGCCAGCAGCTCAACTTGGGACAGGGGGAACACCGGGGAGCTGTTTTTT. As protein: CASSSTWDRGNTGELFF. The gene calls are TRBV7-9 and TRBJ2-2; 10 nucleotides align to TRBD1. V gave up 4 bases and J gave up 1 base; unmatched junction bases: 6. Germline V gives CDR1 SEHNR, CDR2 FQNEAQ (reference sequence). The CDR3 contains 17 residues.

J is TRBJ2-7 and V is TRBV21-1; the tabulated D call, TRBD2, remains unverified against the DNA. TRBV21-1 is given as a pseudogene. This CDR3 is built from 14 residues. CDR3 residues: CASSGRTGTYEQYF. CDR3 sequence (DNA): TGTGCCAGCAGCGGCCGGACGGGAACCTACGAGCAGTACTTC.

The CDR3 DNA reads TGTGCCAGCAGTTCCCCAAGAGAACTAGCGGGGGGCCGCCGATTTCTCCACGAGCAGTACTTC. It is translated as CASSSPRELAGGRRFLHEQYF. V gene TRBV27 combines with J gene TRBJ2-7; 12 bases match TRBD2. There are 21 residues in the CDR3. The germline CDR1 and CDR2 sequences are MNHEY and SMNVEV (reference sequence). The ends lost 4 bases at V and 5 bases at J; junction bases unmatched: 24.

The chain links TRBV7-9 to TRBJ2-5; TRBD2 agrees at 8 bases. Losses at the gene ends were 4 bases for V and 4 bases for J; bases not matched to a gene: 14. Per the germline V gene, CDR1 is SEHNR and CDR2 is FQNEAQ (reference sequence). This CDR3 is 17 amino acids long. DNA for the CDR3: TGTGCCAGCAGCTCACCCAGGTCAGCGGGAGAAGGAGAGACCCAGTACTTC. Residues: CASSSPRSAGEGETQYF.

The rearrangement links TRBV6-5 to TRBJ2-5; TRBD2 matches at 8 bases. Unmatched junction bases numbered 9, after V lost 5 bases and J lost 4 bases. CDR3 length equals 15 residues. Per germline, CDR1 MNHEY and CDR2 SVGAGI. DNA of the CDR3: TGTGCCAGCAGTGCCACCGGGACTAGTGGAGAGACCCAGTACTTC. Its translation is CASSATGTSGETQYF.

V and J are TRBV30 and TRBJ2-1, with D possibly TRBD2 on 5 matching bases. This CDR3 contains 13 residues. Deletions cut 5 bases from V and 0 bases from J, with 8 bases between. Per germline, CDR1 GTSNPN and CDR2 SVGIG (reference sequence). CDR3 sequence reads: CAWGLFSYNEQFF. CDR3 bases: TGTGCCTGGGGACTTTTCTCCTACAATGAGCAGTTCTTC.

V is TRBV7-9 and J is TRBJ2-7, with no clear D. The CDR3 has 12 amino acids. V lost 4 bases and J lost 3, with 7 bases in between. The germline V gene encodes CDR1 SEHNR and CDR2 FQNEAQ (reference sequence). The CDR3 sequence: CASSYKGYEQYF. The CDR3 DNA reads as TGTGCCAGCAGCTATAAAGGCTACGAGCAGTACTTC.